This T cell receptor beta chain was documented in a study of cytomegalovirus exposure and HLA in healthy donors. The PCR had 60 Vbeta and 13 Jbeta primers. Measured with immunoSEQ multiplex PCR; TCRdb has only the in-frame clones, and not every one. This sample has some 200,000 clones, with about four fifths found just once. The CDR3 consists of 14 residues. Germline lookup yields CDR1 SGHVS and CDR2 FQNEAQ. J gave up 6 bases and V 5 bases, and 8 bases lay outside the gene matches. Whole-study findings and limits: Equally common other TCR beta chains were less clonally expanded than HLA-associated ones, a later analysis found.

Of note for this clone: Its specificity is not known.

Sequenced input: PBMCs. V and J are TRBV7-8 and TRBJ1-2; 8 bases agree with TRBD1. This TCR was recovered from a female donor in good health and CMV-seronegative. The CDR3 loop reads CASSPIQGGNGYTF. CDR3 nucleotide sequence: TGTGCCAGCAGCCCCATACAGGGGGGGAATGGCTACACCTTC. Complete variable domain (other parts from reference TRBV7-8 and TRBJ1-2): GAGVSQSPRYKVAKRGQDVALRCDPISGHVSLFWYQQALGQGPEFLTYFQNEAQLDKSGLPSDRFFAERPEGSVSTLKIQRTQQEDSAVYLCASSPIQGGNGYTFGSGTRLTVV.